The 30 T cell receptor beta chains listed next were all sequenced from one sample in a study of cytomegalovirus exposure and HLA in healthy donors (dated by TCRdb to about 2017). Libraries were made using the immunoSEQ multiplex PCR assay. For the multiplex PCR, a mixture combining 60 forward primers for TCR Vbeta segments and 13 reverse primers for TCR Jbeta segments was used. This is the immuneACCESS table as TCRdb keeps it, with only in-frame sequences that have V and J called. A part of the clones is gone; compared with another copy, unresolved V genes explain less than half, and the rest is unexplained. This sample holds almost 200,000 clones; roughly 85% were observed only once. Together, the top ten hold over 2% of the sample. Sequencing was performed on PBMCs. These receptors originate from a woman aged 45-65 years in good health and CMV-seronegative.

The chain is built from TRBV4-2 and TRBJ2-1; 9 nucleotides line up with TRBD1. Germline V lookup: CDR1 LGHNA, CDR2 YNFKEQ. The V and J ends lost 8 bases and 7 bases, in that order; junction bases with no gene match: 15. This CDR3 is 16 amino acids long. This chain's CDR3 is CASGRDPGQGYNEQFF. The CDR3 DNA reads TGTGCCAGCGGAAGGGATCCGGGACAGGGTTATAATGAGCAGTTCTTC.

This CDR3 is CASSLASHRDSLMNTEAFF. The CDR3 bases are TGTGCCAGCAGCTTAGCCAGCCACCGGGACAGCTTAATGAACACTGAAGCTTTCTTT. This rearrangement joins TRBV7-9 to TRBJ1-1, with 7 bases fitting TRBD1. The CDR3 is made up of 19 amino acids. With 0 bases clipped from V and 0 bases from J, the junction kept 13 bases outside the gene matches. Germline V CDR1 and CDR2: SEHNR, FQNEAQ (reference sequence).

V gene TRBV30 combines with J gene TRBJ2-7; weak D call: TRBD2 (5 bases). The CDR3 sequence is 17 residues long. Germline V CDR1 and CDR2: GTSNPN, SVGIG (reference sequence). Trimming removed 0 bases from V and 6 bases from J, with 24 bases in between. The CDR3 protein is CAWSVPAVHSRRSEQYF. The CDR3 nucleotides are TGTGCCTGGAGTGTTCCAGCGGTCCATTCCCGTCGGAGCGAGCAGTACTTC.

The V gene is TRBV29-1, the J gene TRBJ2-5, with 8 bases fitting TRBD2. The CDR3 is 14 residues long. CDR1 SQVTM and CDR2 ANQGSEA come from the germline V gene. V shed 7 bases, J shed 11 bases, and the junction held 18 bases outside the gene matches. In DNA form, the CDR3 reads TGCAGCGCCCGCTCAGCGGGAGCCCCGGGGGAGCAGTACTTC. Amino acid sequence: CSARSAGAPGEQYF. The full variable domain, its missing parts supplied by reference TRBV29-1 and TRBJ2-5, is SAVISQKPSRDICQRGTSLTIQCQVDSQVTMMFWYRQQPGQSLTLIATANQGSEATYESGFVIDKFPISRPNLTFSTLTVSNMSPEDSSIYLCSARSAGAPGEQYFGPGTRLLVL.

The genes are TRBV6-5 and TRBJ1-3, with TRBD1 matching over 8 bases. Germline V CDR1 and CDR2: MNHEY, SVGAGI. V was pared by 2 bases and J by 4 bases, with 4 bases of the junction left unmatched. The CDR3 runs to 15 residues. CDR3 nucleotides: TGTGCCAGCAGTTACCAACAGGGGGGCGGAAACACCATATATTTT. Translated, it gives CASSYQQGGGNTIYF.

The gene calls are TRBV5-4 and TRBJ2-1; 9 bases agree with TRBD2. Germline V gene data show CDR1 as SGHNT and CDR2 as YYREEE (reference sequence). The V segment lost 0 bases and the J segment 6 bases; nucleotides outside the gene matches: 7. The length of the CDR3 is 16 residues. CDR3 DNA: TGTGCCAGCAGCTTGGAGGTAGCGGGAGTTGGCAATGAGCAGTTCTTC. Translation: CASSLEVAGVGNEQFF.

In DNA, the CDR3 is TGTGCCAGCAGTGGATCTAAGACAGGGGAAGTGAGCTACACCTTC. Translation gives CASSGSKTGEVSYTF. V gene TRBV6-5 combines with J gene TRBJ1-2; 8 nucleotides agree with TRBD1. V gave up 5 bases and J gave up 9 bases; unmatched junction bases: 14. Germline CDR1 is MNHEY and CDR2 is SVGAGI. The CDR3 is 15 residues long.

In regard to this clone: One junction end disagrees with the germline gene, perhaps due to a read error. The CDR3 nucleotides read TGTTCCAGCAGCTTAGGTAAACGGGGCACTGAAGCTTTCTTT. It codes for CSSSLGKRGTEAFF. V and J are TRBV7-9 and TRBJ1-1; D call uncertain. CDR3 length equals 14 residues. The germline gives CDR1 SEHNR, CDR2 FQNEAQ (reference sequence).

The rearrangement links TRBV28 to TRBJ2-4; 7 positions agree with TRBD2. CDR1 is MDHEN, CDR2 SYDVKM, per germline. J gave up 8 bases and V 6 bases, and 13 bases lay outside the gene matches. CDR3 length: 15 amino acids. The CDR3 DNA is TGTGCCAGCAGAGTTGGAGGGGAGGGGCGGCACATTCAGTACTTC. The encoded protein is CASRVGGEGRHIQYF.

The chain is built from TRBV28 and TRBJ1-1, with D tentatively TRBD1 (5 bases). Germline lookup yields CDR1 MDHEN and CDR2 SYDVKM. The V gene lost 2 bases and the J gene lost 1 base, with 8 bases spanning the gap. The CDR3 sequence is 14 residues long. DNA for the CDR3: TGTGCCAGCAGTTTACAGGGAGGGAACACTGAAGCTTTCTTT. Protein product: CASSLQGGNTEAFF.

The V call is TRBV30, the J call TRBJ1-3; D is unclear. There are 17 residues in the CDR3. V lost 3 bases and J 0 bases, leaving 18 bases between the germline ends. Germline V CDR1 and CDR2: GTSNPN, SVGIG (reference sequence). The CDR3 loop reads CAWSRPGSPSSGNTIYF. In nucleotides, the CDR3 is TGTGCCTGGAGCAGACCGGGTTCACCGAGCTCTGGAAACACCATATATTTT.

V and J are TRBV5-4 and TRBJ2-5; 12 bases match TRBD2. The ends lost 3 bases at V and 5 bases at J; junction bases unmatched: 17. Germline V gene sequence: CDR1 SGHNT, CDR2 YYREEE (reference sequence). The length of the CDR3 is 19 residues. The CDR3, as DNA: TGTGCCAGCAGCTCCCACGGGCTAGCGGGAGGGCCGGCGCGGGAGACCCAGTACTTC. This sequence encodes CASSSHGLAGGPARETQYF.

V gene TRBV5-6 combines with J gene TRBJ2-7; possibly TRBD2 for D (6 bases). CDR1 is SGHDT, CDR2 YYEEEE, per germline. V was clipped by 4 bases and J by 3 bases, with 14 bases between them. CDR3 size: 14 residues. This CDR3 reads CASSRRHGSYEQYF. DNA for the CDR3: TGTGCCAGCAGCCGAAGGCACGGGAGCTACGAGCAGTACTTC.

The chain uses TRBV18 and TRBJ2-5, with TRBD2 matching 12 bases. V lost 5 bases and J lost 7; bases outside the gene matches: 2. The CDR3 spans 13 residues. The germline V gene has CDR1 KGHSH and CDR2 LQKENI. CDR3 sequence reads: CASSSTSGGTQYF. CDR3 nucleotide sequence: TGTGCCAGCTCATCGACTAGCGGGGGGACCCAGTACTTC.

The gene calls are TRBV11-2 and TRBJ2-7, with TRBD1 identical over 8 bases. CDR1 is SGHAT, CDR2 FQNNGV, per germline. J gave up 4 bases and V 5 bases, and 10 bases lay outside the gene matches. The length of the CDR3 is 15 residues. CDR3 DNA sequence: TGTGCCAGCAGCGGCATACAGGGGGGTAATTACGAGCAGTACTTC. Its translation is CASSGIQGGNYEQYF.

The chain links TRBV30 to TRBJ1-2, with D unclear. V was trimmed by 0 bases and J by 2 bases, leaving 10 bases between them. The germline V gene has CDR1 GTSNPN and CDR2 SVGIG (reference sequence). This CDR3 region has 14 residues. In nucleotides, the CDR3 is TGTGCCTGGAGTGTATTGGCGGGGAACTATGGCTACACCTTC. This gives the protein CAWSVLAGNYGYTF.

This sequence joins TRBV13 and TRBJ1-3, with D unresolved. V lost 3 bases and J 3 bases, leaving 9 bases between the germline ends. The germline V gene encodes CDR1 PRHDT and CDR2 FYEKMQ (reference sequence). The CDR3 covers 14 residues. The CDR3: CASSFEGNGNTIYF. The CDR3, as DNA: TGTGCCAGCAGCTTCGAGGGTAATGGAAACACCATATATTTT.

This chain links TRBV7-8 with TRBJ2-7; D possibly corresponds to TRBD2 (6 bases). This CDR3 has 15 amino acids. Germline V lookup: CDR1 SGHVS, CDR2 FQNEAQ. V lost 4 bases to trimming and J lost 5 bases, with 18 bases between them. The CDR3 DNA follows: TGTGCCAGCAGCTCATTTGGATCCAGGGAGGACGAGCAGTACTTC. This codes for CASSSFGSREDEQYF.

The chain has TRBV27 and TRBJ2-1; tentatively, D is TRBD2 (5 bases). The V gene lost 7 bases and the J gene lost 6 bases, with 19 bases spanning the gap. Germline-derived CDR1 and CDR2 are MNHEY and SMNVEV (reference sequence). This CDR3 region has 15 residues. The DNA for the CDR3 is TGTGCCAGCACCCTCACCTGGCTAGCCTCCAATGAGCAGTTCTTC. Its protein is CASTLTWLASNEQFF.

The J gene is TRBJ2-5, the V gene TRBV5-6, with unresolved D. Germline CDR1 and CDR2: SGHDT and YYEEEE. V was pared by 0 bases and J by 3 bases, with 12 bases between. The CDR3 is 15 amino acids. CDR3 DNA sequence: TGTGCCAGCAGCTTGGTTTTGAGCAAAGAAGAGACCCAGTACTTC. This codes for CASSLVLSKEETQYF.

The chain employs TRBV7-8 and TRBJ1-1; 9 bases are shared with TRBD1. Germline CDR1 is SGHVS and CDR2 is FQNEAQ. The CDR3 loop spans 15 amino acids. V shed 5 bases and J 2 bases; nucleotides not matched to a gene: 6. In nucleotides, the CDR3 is TGTGCCAGCAGCAGAGCGGGACAGGGAAACACTGAAGCTTTCTTT. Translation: CASSRAGQGNTEAFF.

The CDR3 DNA follows: TGTGCCAGCAGTTTACGTGGGGACAGAGAAGCTTTCTTT. Protein sequence: CASSLRGDREAFF. J is TRBJ1-1 and V is TRBV28; 7 bases align to TRBD1. This CDR3 has 13 residues. From germline, CDR1 is MDHEN and CDR2 SYDVKM. Losses at the gene ends were 2 bases for V and 8 bases for J; bases not matched to a gene: 5.

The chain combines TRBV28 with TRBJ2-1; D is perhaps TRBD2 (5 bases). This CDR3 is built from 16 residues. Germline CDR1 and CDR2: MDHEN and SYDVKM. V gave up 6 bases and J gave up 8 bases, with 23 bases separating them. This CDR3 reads CASRSRRTAGIYEQFF. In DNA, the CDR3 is TGTGCCAGCAGGTCTAGGAGGACTGCCGGCATTTATGAGCAGTTCTTC.

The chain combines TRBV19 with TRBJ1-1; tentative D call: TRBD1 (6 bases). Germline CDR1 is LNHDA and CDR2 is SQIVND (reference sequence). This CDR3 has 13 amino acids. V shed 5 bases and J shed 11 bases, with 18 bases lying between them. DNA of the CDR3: TGTGCCAGTAGTCCTCTAGGACAGCCGGAGGCTTTCTTT. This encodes CASSPLGQPEAFF.

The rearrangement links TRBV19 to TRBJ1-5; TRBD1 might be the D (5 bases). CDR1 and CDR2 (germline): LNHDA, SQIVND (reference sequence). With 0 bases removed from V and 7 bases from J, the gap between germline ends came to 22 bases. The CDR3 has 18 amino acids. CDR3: CASSIDLRLAGASQPQHF. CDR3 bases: TGTGCCAGTAGTATAGATCTAAGACTCGCTGGGGCCAGCCAGCCCCAGCATTTT.

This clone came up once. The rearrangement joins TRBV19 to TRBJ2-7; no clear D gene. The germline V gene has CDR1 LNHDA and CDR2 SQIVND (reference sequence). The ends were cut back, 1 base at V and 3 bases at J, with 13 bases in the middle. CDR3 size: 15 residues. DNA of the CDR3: TGTGCCAGTAGTATAGCATATTCGCGTTTCTACGAGCAGTACTTC. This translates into CASSIAYSRFYEQYF. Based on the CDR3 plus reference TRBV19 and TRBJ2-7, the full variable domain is DGGITQSPKYLFRKEGQNVTLSCEQNLNHDAMYWYRQDPGQGLRLIYYSQIVNDFQKGDIAEGYSVSREKKESFPLTVTSAQKNPTAFYLCASSIAYSRFYEQYFGPGTRLTVT.

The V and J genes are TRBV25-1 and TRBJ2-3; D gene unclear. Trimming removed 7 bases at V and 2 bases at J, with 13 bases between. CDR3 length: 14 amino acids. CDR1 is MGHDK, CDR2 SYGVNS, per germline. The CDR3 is CASKANGYTDTQYF. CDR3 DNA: TGTGCCAGCAAGGCGAACGGGTACACAGATACGCAGTATTTT.

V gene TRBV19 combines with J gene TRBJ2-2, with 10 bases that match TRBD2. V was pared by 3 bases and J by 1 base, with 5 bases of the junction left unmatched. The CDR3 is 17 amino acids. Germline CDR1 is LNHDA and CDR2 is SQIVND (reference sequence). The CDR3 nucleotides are TGTGCCAGTAGTATGTACAGCGGGAGGGGGAACACCGGGGAGCTGTTTTTT. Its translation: CASSMYSGRGNTGELFF.

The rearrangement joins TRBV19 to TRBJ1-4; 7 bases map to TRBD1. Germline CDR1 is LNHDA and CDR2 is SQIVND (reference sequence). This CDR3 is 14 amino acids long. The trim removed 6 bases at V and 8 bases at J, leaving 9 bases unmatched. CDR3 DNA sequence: TGTGCCAGTAGATTGACAGGGCAACCGGAAAAACTGTTTTTT. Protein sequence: CASRLTGQPEKLFF. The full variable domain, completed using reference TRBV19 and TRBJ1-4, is DGGITQSPKYLFRKEGQNVTLSCEQNLNHDAMYWYRQDPGQGLRLIYYSQIVNDFQKGDIAEGYSVSREKKESFPLTVTSAQKNPTAFYLCASRLTGQPEKLFFGSGTQLSVL.

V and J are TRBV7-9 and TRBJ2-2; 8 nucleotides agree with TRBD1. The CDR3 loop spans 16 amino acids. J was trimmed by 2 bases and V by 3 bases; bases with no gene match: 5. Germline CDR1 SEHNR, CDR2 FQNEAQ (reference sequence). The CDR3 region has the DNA TGTGCCAGCAGCTTTGGACAGGGATTCAACACCGGGGAGCTGTTTTTT. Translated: CASSFGQGFNTGELFF. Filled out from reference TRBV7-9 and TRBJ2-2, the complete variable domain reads DTGVSQNPRHKITKRGQNVTFRCDPISEHNRLYWYRQTLGQGPEFLTYFQNEAQLEKSRLLSDRFSAERPKGSFSTLEIQRTEQGDSAMYLCASSFGQGFNTGELFFGEGSRLTVL.